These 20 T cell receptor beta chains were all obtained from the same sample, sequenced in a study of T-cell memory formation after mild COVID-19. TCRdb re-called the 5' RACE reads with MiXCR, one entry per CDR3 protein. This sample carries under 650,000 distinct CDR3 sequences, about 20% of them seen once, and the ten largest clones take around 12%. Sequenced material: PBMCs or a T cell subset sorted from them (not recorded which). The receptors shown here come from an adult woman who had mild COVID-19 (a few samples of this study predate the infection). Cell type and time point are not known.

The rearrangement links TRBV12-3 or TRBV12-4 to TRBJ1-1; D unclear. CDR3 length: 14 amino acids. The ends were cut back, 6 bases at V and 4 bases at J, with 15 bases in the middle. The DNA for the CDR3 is TGTGCCAGCAGCCCAGGTCGGGGTAGCACTGAAGCTTTCTTT. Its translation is CASSPGRGSTEAFF.

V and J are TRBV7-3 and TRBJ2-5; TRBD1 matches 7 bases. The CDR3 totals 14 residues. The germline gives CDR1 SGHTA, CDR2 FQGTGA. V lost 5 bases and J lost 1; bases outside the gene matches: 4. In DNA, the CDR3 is TGTGCCAGCAGCGCTACAGGGGTCCAAGAGACCCAGTACTTC. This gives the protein CASSATGVQETQYF.

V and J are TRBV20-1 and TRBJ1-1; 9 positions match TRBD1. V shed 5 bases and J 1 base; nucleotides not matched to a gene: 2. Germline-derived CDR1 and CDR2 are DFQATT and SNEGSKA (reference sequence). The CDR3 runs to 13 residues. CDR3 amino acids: CSASGQGNTEAFF. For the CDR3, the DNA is TGCAGTGCTTCGGGACAGGGGAACACTGAAGCTTTCTTT.

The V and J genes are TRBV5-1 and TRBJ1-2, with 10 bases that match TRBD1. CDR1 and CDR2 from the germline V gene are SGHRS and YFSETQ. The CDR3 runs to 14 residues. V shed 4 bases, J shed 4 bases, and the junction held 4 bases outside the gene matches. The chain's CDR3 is CASSAGQGGYGYTF. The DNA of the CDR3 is TGCGCCAGCAGCGCCGGACAGGGGGGCTATGGCTACACCTTC.

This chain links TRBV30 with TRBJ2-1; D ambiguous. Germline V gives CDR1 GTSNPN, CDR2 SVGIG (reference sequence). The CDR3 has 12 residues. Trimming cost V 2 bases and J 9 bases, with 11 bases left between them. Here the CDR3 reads CAWSTPSGEQFF. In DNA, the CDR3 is TGTGCCTGGAGTACCCCTAGTGGTGAGCAGTTCTTC.

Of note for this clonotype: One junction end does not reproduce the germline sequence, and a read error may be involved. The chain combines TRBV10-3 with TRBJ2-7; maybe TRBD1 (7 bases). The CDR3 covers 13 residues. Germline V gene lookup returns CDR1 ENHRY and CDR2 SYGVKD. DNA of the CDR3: TGTGCCATCCCAAACCCCCGGCGGGACAGCCTACACTTC. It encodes CAIPNPRRDSLHF.

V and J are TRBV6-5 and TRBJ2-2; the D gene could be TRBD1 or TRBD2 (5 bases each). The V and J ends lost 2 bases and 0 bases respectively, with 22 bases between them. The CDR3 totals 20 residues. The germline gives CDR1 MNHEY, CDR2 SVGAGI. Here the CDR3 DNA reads TGTGCCAGCAGTTACGAGGGGACGGCCTTCGGGGAAACGAACACCGGGGAGCTGTTTTTT. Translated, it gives CASSYEGTAFGETNTGELFF.

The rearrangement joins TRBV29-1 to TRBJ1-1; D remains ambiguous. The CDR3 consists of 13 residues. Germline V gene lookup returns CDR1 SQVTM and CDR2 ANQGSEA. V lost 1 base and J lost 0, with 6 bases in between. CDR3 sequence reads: CSVEVRVNTEAFF. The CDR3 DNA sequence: TGCAGCGTTGAAGTACGGGTGAACACTGAAGCTTTCTTT. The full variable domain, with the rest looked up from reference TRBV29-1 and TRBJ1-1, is SAVISQKPSRDICQRGTSLTIQCQVDSQVTMMFWYRQQPGQSLTLIATANQGSEATYESGFVIDKFPISRPNLTFSTLTVSNMSPEDSSIYLCSVEVRVNTEAFFGQGTRLTVV.

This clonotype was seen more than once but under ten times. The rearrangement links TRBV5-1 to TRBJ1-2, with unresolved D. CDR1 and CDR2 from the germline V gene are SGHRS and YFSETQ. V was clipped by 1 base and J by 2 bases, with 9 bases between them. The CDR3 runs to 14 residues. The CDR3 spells CASSLFGRNYGYTF. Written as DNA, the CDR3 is TGCGCCAGCAGCTTGTTCGGCAGAAACTATGGCTACACCTTC.

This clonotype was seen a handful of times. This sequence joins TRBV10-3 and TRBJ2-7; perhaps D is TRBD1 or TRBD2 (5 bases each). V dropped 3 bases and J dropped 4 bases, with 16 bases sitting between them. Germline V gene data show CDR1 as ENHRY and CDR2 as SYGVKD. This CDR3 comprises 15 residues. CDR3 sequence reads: CAISDGDLNFYEQYF. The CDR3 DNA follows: TGTGCCATCAGTGATGGGGACCTCAACTTTTACGAGCAGTACTTC.

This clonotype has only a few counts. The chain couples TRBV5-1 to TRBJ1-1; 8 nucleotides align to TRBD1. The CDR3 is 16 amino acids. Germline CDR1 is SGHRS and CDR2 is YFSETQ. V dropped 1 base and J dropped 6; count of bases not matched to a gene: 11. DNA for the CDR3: TGCGCCAGCAGCTTGACAACAGGGGGTGGGAAGTCTGAAGCTTTCTTT. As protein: CASSLTTGGGKSEAFF.

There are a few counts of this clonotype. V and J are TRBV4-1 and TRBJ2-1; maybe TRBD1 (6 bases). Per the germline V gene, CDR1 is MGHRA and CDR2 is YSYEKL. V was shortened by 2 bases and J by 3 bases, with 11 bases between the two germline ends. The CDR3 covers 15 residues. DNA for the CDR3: TGCGCCAGCAGCCAATGGGGCAGGGGCTACAATGAGCAGTTCTTC. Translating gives CASSQWGRGYNEQFF.

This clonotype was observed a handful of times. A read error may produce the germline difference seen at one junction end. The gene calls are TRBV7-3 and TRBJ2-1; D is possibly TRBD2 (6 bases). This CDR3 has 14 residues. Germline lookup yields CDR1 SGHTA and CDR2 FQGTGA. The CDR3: CASSLTDLASEQFF. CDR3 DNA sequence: TGTGCCAGCAGCCTAACGGACCTAGCGTCGGAGCAGTTCTTC.

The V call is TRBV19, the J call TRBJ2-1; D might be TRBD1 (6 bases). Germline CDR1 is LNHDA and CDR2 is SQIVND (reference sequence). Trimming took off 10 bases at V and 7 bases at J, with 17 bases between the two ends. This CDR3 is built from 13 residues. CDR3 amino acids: CATSFRTVNEQFF. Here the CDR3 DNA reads TGTGCCACTAGCTTTCGGACAGTAAATGAGCAGTTCTTC.

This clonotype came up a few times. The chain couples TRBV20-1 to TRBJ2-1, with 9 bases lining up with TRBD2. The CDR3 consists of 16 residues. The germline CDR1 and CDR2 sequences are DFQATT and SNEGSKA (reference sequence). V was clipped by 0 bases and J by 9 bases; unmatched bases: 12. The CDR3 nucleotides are TGCAGTGCTAGAGACCCGACTAGCGGCCACGGGGGTGAGCAGTTCTTC. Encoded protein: CSARDPTSGHGGEQFF.

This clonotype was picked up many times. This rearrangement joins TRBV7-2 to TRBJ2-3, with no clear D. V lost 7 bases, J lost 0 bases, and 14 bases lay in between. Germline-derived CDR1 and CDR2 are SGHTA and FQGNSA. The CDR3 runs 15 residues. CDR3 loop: CASIPLWPSTDTQYF. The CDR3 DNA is TGTGCCAGCATCCCCCTGTGGCCTAGCACAGATACGCAGTATTTT.

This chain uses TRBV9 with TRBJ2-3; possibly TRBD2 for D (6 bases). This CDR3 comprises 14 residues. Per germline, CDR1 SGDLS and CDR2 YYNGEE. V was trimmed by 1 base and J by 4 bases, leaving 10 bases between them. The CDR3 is CASSVLGGADTQYF. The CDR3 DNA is TGTGCCAGCAGCGTATTAGGAGGGGCAGATACGCAGTATTTT.

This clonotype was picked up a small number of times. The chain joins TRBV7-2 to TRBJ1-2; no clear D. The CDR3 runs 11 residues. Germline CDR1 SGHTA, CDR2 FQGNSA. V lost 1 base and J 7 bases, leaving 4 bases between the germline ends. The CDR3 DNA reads TGTGCCAGCAGCTTAGTTTCTGGCTACACCTTC. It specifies CASSLVSGYTF.

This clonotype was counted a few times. The CDR3 is CASSEGFSVPTDTQYF. The CDR3 DNA sequence: TGTGCCAGCAGCGAGGGTTTTTCGGTCCCAACAGATACGCAGTATTTT. The V and J genes are TRBV5-6 and TRBJ2-3, with a possible D match to TRBD2 (5 bases). V lost 4 bases and J lost 3, with 18 bases in between. Germline loops: CDR1 SGHDT, CDR2 YYEEEE. The CDR3 covers 16 residues.

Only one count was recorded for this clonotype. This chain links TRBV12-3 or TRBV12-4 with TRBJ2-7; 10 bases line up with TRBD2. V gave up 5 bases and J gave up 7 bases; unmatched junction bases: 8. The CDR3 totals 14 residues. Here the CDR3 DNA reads TGTGCCAGCAGTACCCTAGCGGGGGAATGGGAGCAGTACTTC. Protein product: CASSTLAGEWEQYF.